The following is a T cell receptor beta chain sequence with its context. The antigen is undetermined. The CDR3 covers 15 residues. From germline, CDR1 is LNHNV and CDR2 YYDKDF (reference sequence). Trimming stripped 0 bases from V and 7 bases from J, with 12 bases between. The entry originates in a study of OX40 agonist ivuxolimab in advanced cancers. Across the study: Partial responses were achieved by three patients, of whom one had hepatocellular carcinoma and two had cutaneous melanoma. Study-level points and caveats: The study observed clonal expansion of CD4+ and CD8+ blood T cells by week 6 at 0.1 to 3.0 mg/kg.

Sequencing was performed with immunoSEQ multiplex PCR; in TCRdb, only in-frame clones are kept and a portion is missing. Of 77,000 or so clones in the sample, approximately 89% were seen once. This rearrangement joins TRBV15 to TRBJ1-4, with no clear D. The sequence derives from an adult with an advanced solid tumor such as melanoma, head and neck, liver or kidney cancer. The sample in question was CD4+ or CD8+ T cells sorted from blood, obtained in a trial of the OX40 agonist ivuxolimab. CDR3 sequence: CATSREKTGSEKLFF. CDR3 nucleotide sequence: TGTGCCACCAGCAGAGAAAAGACCGGAAGTGAAAAACTGTTTTTT.